The rows below give T cell receptor beta chains drawn from one sample of a study of beta chain features in type 1 diabetes. Sequenced by immunoSEQ multiplex PCR; TCRdb stores in-frame clones only, minus some. This sample has some 220,000 clones, with about a tenth found just once. What was sequenced was central memory CD4+ T cells from blood. The source of these receptors is a young man in good health. Both conserved end residues are part of each CDR3. Each record gives: clone size, J gene, V gene, D gene, CDR3 protein, CDR3 DNA. A D gene is named only where the DNA matches it firmly. Some rows have no size entry. The others give once, few or many, or a class for an expanded clone.

>-|TRBJ2-1|TRBV28|TRBD2
CASSSLLAGGYEQFF
TGTGCCAGCAGCTCCCTTCTAGCGGGAGGATATGAGCAGTTCTTC
>few|TRBJ2-1|TRBV10-3|-
CAISRLGEQFF
TGTGCCATCAGTCGGCTAGGGGAGCAGTTCTTC
>-|TRBJ2-1|TRBV5-1|TRBD2
CASSLTSGSYEQFF
TGCGCCAGCAGCTTGACTAGCGGGAGCTATGAGCAGTTCTTC
>few|TRBJ2-1|TRBV7-6|-
CASSLIRGREDEQFF
TGTGCCAGCAGCTTAATACGAGGCCGCGAAGATGAGCAGTTCTTC
>few|TRBJ2-3|TRBV28|-
CASSKTGLLTDTQYF
TGTGCCAGCAGTAAAACGGGACTTTTGACAGATACGCAGTATTTT
>few|TRBJ1-1|TRBV5-6|-
CASSLQTFGAFF
TGTGCCAGCAGCTTGCAGACTTTCGGAGCTTTCTTT
>few|TRBJ2-3|TRBV18|TRBD1
CASSPGTEPDTQYF
TGTGCCAGCTCACCCGGGACAGAACCAGATACGCAGTATTTT
>many|TRBJ2-3|TRBV7-2|-
CASSLVHRGSTDTQYF
TGTGCCAGCAGCTTAGTTCATAGGGGTAGCACAGATACGCAGTATTTT
>-|TRBJ1-1|TRBV10-3|TRBD1
CASRQGQNTEAFF
TGTGCCAGCAGACAGGGCCAGAACACTGAAGCTTTCTTT
>-|TRBJ2-2|TRBV6-1|TRBD1
CATRQGRFGAGELFF
TGTGCCACCCGACAGGGGCGATTTGGTGCCGGGGAGCTGTTTTTT
>-|TRBJ2-1|TRBV7-9|-
CASSQDLGPYNEQFF
TGTGCCAGCAGCCAAGATCTAGGGCCGTACAATGAGCAGTTCTTC
>-|TRBJ2-3|TRBV11-3|-
CASSLDPGTDTQYF
TGTGCCAGCAGCTTAGATCCAGGGACAGATACGCAGTATTTT
>-|TRBJ2-7|TRBV9|-
CASSVEAFSYEQYF
TGTGCCAGCAGCGTAGAAGCGTTCTCCTACGAGCAGTACTTC
>-|TRBJ2-7|TRBV9|TRBD2
CASSPRTSGTPYEQYF
TGTGCCAGCAGCCCACGGACTAGCGGGACGCCCTACGAGCAGTACTTC
>-|TRBJ2-7|TRBV2|TRBD2
CASTSGREPYEQYF
TGTGCCAGCACAAGCGGGAGGGAGCCCTACGAGCAGTACTTC
>many|TRBJ2-7|TRBV7-8|-
CASSLNRAEGEQYF
TGTGCCAGCAGCTTAAACCGGGCCGAGGGGGAGCAGTACTTC
>-|TRBJ2-5|TRBV6-6|-
CASSPGLGGTQYF
TGTGCCAGCAGTCCCGGTCTGGGAGGGACCCAGTACTTC
>-|TRBJ2-3|TRBV29-1|TRBD1
CSVERTGDTQYF
TGCAGCGTAGAGAGGACAGGGGATACGCAGTATTTT
>few|TRBJ2-3|TRBV30|TRBD2
CAWSLFAGGHTQYF
TGTGCCTGGAGCCTCTTTGCGGGAGGACATACGCAGTATTTT
>few|TRBJ2-1|TRBV19|TRBD2
CASSIVSGKGYNEQFF
TGTGCCAGTAGTATAGTGAGCGGGAAAGGGTACAATGAGCAGTTCTTC
>many|TRBJ2-6|TRBV6-5|-
CASSPLDAGANVLTF
TGTGCCAGCAGTCCCCTAGACGCCGGGGCCAACGTCCTGACTTTC
>many|TRBJ1-5|TRBV25-1|TRBD1
CASSAGGTGRQPQHF
TGTGCCAGCAGTGCAGGGGGGACAGGGAGGCAGCCCCAGCATTTT
>few|TRBJ2-1|TRBV18|TRBD2
CASSRYGTSGTLNEQFF
TGTGCCAGCTCGCGATACGGGACTAGCGGGACTTTAAATGAGCAGTTCTTC
>-|TRBJ2-7|TRBV5-1|TRBD1
CASSFLDRYEQYF
TGCGCCAGCAGCTTCCTGGACAGGTACGAGCAGTACTTC
>many|TRBJ2-5|TRBV7-9|TRBD1
CASSQQGVQETQYF
TGTGCCAGCAGCCAGCAGGGGGTCCAAGAGACCCAGTACTTC
>few|TRBJ2-7|TRBV6-5|TRBD1
CASSSTGQGSYEQYF
TGTGCCAGCAGTTCAACGGGACAGGGTTCCTACGAGCAGTACTTC
>few|TRBJ2-1|TRBV5-4|-
CASSGQNSYNEQFF
TGTGCCAGCAGTGGACAGAACTCCTACAATGAGCAGTTCTTC
>-|TRBJ2-1|TRBV7-7|-
CASSLGQDNEQFF
TGTGCTAGCAGCCTGGGCCAAGACAATGAGCAGTTCTTC
>-|TRBJ2-3|TRBV5-4|-
CASSSRAGMVTDTQYF
TGTGCCAGCAGCTCCCGGGCAGGGATGGTGACAGATACGCAGTATTTT
>few|TRBJ2-2|TRBV7-7|-
CASSAGTYTGELFF
TGTGCCAGCAGCGCCGGGACTTACACCGGGGAGCTGTTTTTT
>-|TRBJ2-1|TRBV7-2|-
CASSLEDGEQFF
TGTGCCAGCAGCCTAGAGGACGGTGAGCAGTTCTTC
>few|TRBJ1-2|TRBV30|-
CAWTRVGVHYGYTF
TGTGCCTGGACCCGGGTAGGGGTACACTATGGCTACACCTTC
>-|TRBJ2-1|TRBV5-1|-
CASSLTGNNEQFF
TGCGCCAGCAGCTTGACAGGGAACAATGAGCAGTTCTTC
>few|TRBJ2-3|TRBV28|-
CASSLPVYRTDTQYF
TGTGCCAGCAGTTTGCCTGTTTACCGAACAGATACGCAGTATTTT
>few|TRBJ2-1|TRBV5-1|-
CASSLGLARNEQFF
TGCGCCAGCAGCTTGGGGCTAGCCCGCAATGAGCAGTTCTTC
>-|TRBJ2-1|TRBV6-1|-
CASGRGQGGNEQFF
TGTGCCAGCGGACGAGGGCAGGGGGGCAATGAGCAGTTCTTC
>few|TRBJ2-3|TRBV5-4|TRBD2
CASSLAGGRADTQYF
TGTGCCAGCAGCTTGGCGGGAGGAAGGGCAGATACGCAGTATTTT
>-|TRBJ2-7|TRBV4-1|-
CASSHFLRVKPYEQYF
TGCGCCAGCAGCCACTTTTTGCGGGTGAAACCCTACGAGCAGTACTTC
>few|TRBJ1-1|TRBV6-6|-
CASSYQQGTEAFF
TGTGCCAGCAGTTACCAACAGGGAACTGAAGCTTTCTTT
>-|TRBJ2-7|TRBV10-3|TRBD1
CATTEDRGSSYEQYF
TGTGCCACCACCGAGGACAGGGGATCATCCTACGAGCAGTACTTC
>few|TRBJ2-6|TRBV18|TRBD1
CASSPSGTGTGANVLTF
TGTGCCAGCTCACCCTCCGGGACAGGGACTGGGGCCAACGTCCTGACTTTC
>-|TRBJ2-7|TRBV2|-
CASRRDAAYEQYF
TGTGCCAGCAGACGGGACGCCGCCTACGAGCAGTACTTC
>few|TRBJ1-4|TRBV18|TRBD1
CASSPDRGNEKLFF
TGTGCCAGCTCACCGGACAGGGGGAATGAAAAACTGTTTTTT
>-|TRBJ2-4|TRBV7-2|-
CASSFGGYSWRENIQYF
TGTGCCAGCAGCTTTGGAGGATATAGCTGGCGGGAAAACATTCAGTACTTC
>many|TRBJ2-6|TRBV4-3|-
CASSPLGGAGANVLTF
TGCGCCAGCAGCCCGTTAGGAGGCGCTGGGGCCAACGTCCTGACTTTC
>once|TRBJ2-3|TRBV5-1|-
CASSLNPQGSSSTDTQYF
TGCGCCAGCAGCTTAAACCCCCAGGGCTCGTCTAGCACAGATACGCAGTATTTT
>-|TRBJ2-3|TRBV7-2|TRBD2
CASSSRTSGSTDTQYF
TGTGCCAGCAGCTCCCGGACTAGCGGGAGCACAGATACGCAGTATTTT
>-|TRBJ2-1|TRBV6-5|TRBD2
CASSATSGTQFF
TGTGCCAGCAGTGCGACTAGCGGGACGCAGTTCTTC